Below, one TCR beta chain is given with its context. No antigen is known for it. The CDR3 loop spans 17 amino acids. Germline V gene lookup returns CDR1 SQVTM and CDR2 ANQGSEA. The UMIs contained a 6-nucleotide sample barcode. They were added by template switching during cDNA synthesis. For each CDR3 protein, TCRdb gives one entry from its re-call of the 5' RACE reads, without DNA. This sample's table has 420,000 or so distinct CDR3 sequences. The sample is drawn from a study of monozygotic twins with inflammatory bowel disease. Study results and caveats: The data offered no way to tell different T cell subtypes apart. Whether twins were concordant or discordant made no difference to repertoire similarity, possibly from limited power.

The source of this sequence is a human donor with ulcerative colitis or Crohn's disease, or a healthy co-twin of an affected twin (not recorded which). The sample comprised blood. The chain links TRBV29-1 to TRBJ2-1; the D call of TRBD2 rests on TCRdb alone, since no DNA is present to check it. The CDR3 spells CSGSGTSGIRSYNEQFF.